These 23 T cell receptor beta chains were all obtained from the same sample, sequenced in a study of T-cell memory formation after mild COVID-19. MiXCR was run by TCRdb on the 5' RACE reads, yielding one entry per CDR3 protein. The sample yields 550,000 to 650,000 distinct CDR3 sequences, 15% to 20% seen once. The sequenced sample consisted of PBMCs or a T cell subset sorted from them (not recorded which). These receptors originate from an adult woman who had mild COVID-19 (a few samples of this study predate the infection). Cell type and time point are not known.

The chain has TRBV7-9 and TRBJ2-5; D remains ambiguous. There are 14 residues in the CDR3. The germline V gene encodes CDR1 SEHNR and CDR2 FQNEAQ (reference sequence). With 6 bases removed from V and 3 bases from J, the gap between germline ends came to 14 bases. The CDR3 DNA reads as TGTGCCAGCAGAAAACTCTACGGTGAAGAGACCCAGTACTTC. Encoded protein: CASRKLYGEETQYF.

The chain carries TRBV21-1 and TRBJ2-1; TRBD2 is the table's D call, not checked against the DNA. TRBV21-1 is designated a pseudogene. The CDR3 has 19 residues. CDR3 sequence: CASSTLGSSGTSSYNEQFF. The CDR3 region has the DNA TGTGCCAGCAGCACCCTGGGCTCTAGCGGGACCAGCTCCTACAATGAGCAGTTCTTC.

This rearrangement joins TRBV30 to TRBJ2-5; D gene ambiguous. This CDR3 comprises 11 residues. V lost 0 bases and J 3 bases, leaving 2 bases between the germline ends. Per germline, CDR1 GTSNPN and CDR2 SVGIG (reference sequence). The CDR3 bases are TGTGCCTGGAGTGTGGAAGAGACCCAGTACTTC. Its protein product is CAWSVEETQYF.

V usage is TRBV3-1 and J usage is TRBJ2-1; 13 nucleotides line up with TRBD2. The V segment lost 0 bases and the J segment 1 base; nucleotides outside the gene matches: 3. The CDR3 has 18 residues. The V gene's germline CDR1 is LGHDT and CDR2 YNNKEL (reference sequence). In DNA form, the CDR3 reads TGTGCCAGCAGCCAAGAGAGACTAGCGGGAGGATCCTACAATGAGCAGTTCTTC. Residues: CASSQERLAGGSYNEQFF.

The chain carries TRBV7-2 and TRBJ2-5; a possible D gene is TRBD1 (6 bases). Trimming left V 2 bases short and J 1 base short, with 8 bases between. The CDR3 covers 14 residues. The germline V gene has CDR1 SGHTA and CDR2 FQGNSA. This CDR3 reads CASSLNRAQETQYF. Written as DNA, the CDR3 is TGTGCCAGCAGCTTAAACAGGGCCCAAGAGACCCAGTACTTC.

This clonotype has only a few counts. This chain connects TRBV14 to TRBJ2-7; D may be TRBD2 (6 bases). Trimming cost V 1 base and J 3 bases, with 13 bases left between them. This CDR3 comprises 15 residues. Germline values: CDR1 SGHDN, CDR2 FVKESK. The CDR3 coding sequence is TGTGCCAGCAGCCAAGTCGGTAGCGGAAACTACGAGCAGTACTTC. Protein: CASSQVGSGNYEQYF.

In its sample, this clonotype was seen many times. The gene calls are TRBV20-1 and TRBJ2-7; 8 nucleotides line up with TRBD1. The CDR3 extends over 12 amino acids. Germline CDR1 DFQATT, CDR2 SNEGSKA (reference sequence). V gave up 6 bases and J gave up 3 bases; unmatched junction bases: 4. DNA of the CDR3: TGCAGTGCGGGCAGGGGGCGCTACGAGCAGTACTTC. Translated, it gives CSAGRGRYEQYF.

V and J are TRBV7-9 and TRBJ2-5; D ambiguous. The length of the CDR3 is 14 residues. In germline, CDR1 is SEHNR, CDR2 FQNEAQ (reference sequence). Trimming took off 2 bases at V and 5 bases at J, with 12 bases between the two ends. The CDR3 protein is CASSLKEPRETQYF. Written as DNA, the CDR3 is TGTGCCAGCAGCTTAAAGGAGCCCCGGGAGACCCAGTACTTC.

This clonotype has a handful of counts. V and J are TRBV7-2 and TRBJ2-7; D possibly matches TRBD1 or TRBD2 (5 bases each). Trimming stripped 4 bases from V and 8 bases from J, with 21 bases between. The CDR3 has 15 residues. Germline V gene sequence: CDR1 SGHTA, CDR2 FQGNSA. CDR3 DNA sequence: TGTGCCAGCAGCTCGAGACAAGTCGCAGGGAGCAAGCAGTACTTC. It is translated as CASSSRQVAGSKQYF.

This clonotype showed up just a few times. The rearrangement joins TRBV7-9 to TRBJ2-7; TRBD1 agrees at 8 bases. Germline V gene data show CDR1 as SEHNR and CDR2 as FQNEAQ (reference sequence). The CDR3 consists of 15 residues. The junction had 7 bases not matched to a gene; V was cut back by 5 bases and J by 1 base. The CDR3, as DNA: TGTGCCAGCAGCCTACCGGGACAGGTATCCTACGAGCAGTACTTC. Encoded protein: CASSLPGQVSYEQYF.

This clonotype occurred a few times. V is TRBV7-9 and J is TRBJ1-5; D is ambiguous. Germline CDR1 reads SEHNR; CDR2 reads FQNEAQ (reference sequence). The CDR3 contains 18 residues. The V end was cut by 5 bases, the J end by 2 bases, with 22 bases between. The CDR3 DNA reads as TGTGCCAGCAGCCTGGTAGCCCCTAGCCGATTTGGCAATCAGCCCCAGCATTTT. It specifies CASSLVAPSRFGNQPQHF.

The chain joins TRBV7-9 to TRBJ1-2; 9 bases map to TRBD1. There are 14 residues in the CDR3. Germline lookup yields CDR1 SEHNR and CDR2 FQNEAQ (reference sequence). V shed 5 bases and J 9 bases; nucleotides not matched to a gene: 10. The CDR3 loop reads CASSKTTGGSSYTF. CDR3 nucleotides: TGTGCCAGCAGCAAAACGACAGGGGGATCAAGCTACACCTTC. Full variable domain (remainder filled in from reference TRBV7-9 and TRBJ1-2): DTGVSQNPRHKITKRGQNVTFRCDPISEHNRLYWYRQTLGQGPEFLTYFQNEAQLEKSRLLSDRFSAERPKGSFSTLEIQRTEQGDSAMYLCASSKTTGGSSYTFGSGTRLTVV.

The chain couples TRBV15 to TRBJ2-7, with TRBD1 matching over 7 bases. V gave up 0 bases and J gave up 3 bases; unmatched junction bases: 11. The V gene's germline CDR1 is LNHNV and CDR2 YYDKDF (reference sequence). The CDR3 length is 17 residues. This chain's CDR3 is CATSRDGPQGVVYEQYF. CDR3 DNA sequence: TGTGCCACCAGCAGAGATGGGCCCCAGGGGGTCGTCTACGAGCAGTACTTC.

The chain is built from TRBV9 and TRBJ1-1; D uncertain. This CDR3 is 15 amino acids long. The germline V and J ends were trimmed by 0 bases and 0 bases, with 9 bases remaining between them. CDR1 SGDLS and CDR2 YYNGEE come from the germline V gene. The CDR3 sequence is CASSVDGAMNTEAFF. CDR3 sequence (DNA): TGTGCCAGCAGCGTAGACGGAGCCATGAACACTGAAGCTTTCTTT.

This clonotype was observed a handful of times. The J gene is TRBJ1-3, the V gene TRBV12-3 or TRBV12-4; no reliable D call. V dropped 3 bases and J dropped 4 bases, with 7 bases sitting between them. This CDR3 has 13 residues. The CDR3 DNA reads TGTGCCAGCAGTTTCGTACAGGGAAACACCATATATTTT. Its protein product is CASSFVQGNTIYF.

The genes are TRBV14 and TRBJ1-2; TRBD1 matches 12 bases. Germline CDR1 SGHDN, CDR2 FVKESK. The V and J ends lost 6 bases and 8 bases, in that order; junction bases with no gene match: 16. The CDR3 extends over 17 amino acids. DNA for the CDR3: TGTGCCAGCAGTCTTTATTCCGGGACAGGGGGCGCGGAGGGCTACACCTTC. Translated, it gives CASSLYSGTGGAEGYTF.

The chain links TRBV18 to TRBJ2-7; TRBD1 or TRBD2 may be the D gene (5 bases each). The CDR3 spans 14 residues. Trimming stripped 4 bases from V and 2 bases from J, with 12 bases between. From germline, CDR1 is KGHSH and CDR2 LQKENI. CDR3 amino acids: CASSLGTQTYEQYF. CDR3 sequence (DNA): TGTGCCAGCTCACTGGGGACCCAAACCTACGAGCAGTACTTC.

The chain carries TRBV4-2 and TRBJ1-1, with D unresolved. V lost 0 bases and J 3 bases, leaving 2 bases between the germline ends. The CDR3 totals 12 residues. Germline V gene sequence: CDR1 LGHNA, CDR2 YNFKEQ. The CDR3 bases are TGTGCCAGCAGCCAAGATGACACTGAAGCTTTCTTT. This encodes CASSQDDTEAFF.

This clonotype was recorded a few times. The rearrangement uses TRBV30 and TRBJ2-1; 9 bases fit TRBD2. CDR1 and CDR2 (germline): GTSNPN, SVGIG (reference sequence). The CDR3 covers 14 residues. Trimming at V came to 4 bases and at J to 6 bases, leaving 7 bases not matched to a gene. Written as DNA, the CDR3 is TGTGCCTGGAAGAAGCGGGGGGCGATCAATGAGCAGTTCTTC. As protein: CAWKKRGAINEQFF. Drawing the rest from reference TRBV30 and TRBJ2-1, the complete variable domain is SQTIHQWPATLVQPVGSPLSLECTVEGTSNPNLYWYRQAAGRGLQLLFYSVGIGQISSEVPQNLSASRPQDRQFILSSKKLLLSDSGFYLCAWKKRGAINEQFFGPGTRLTVL.

The chain employs TRBV4-1 and TRBJ1-5; D is unresolved. Trimming took off 0 bases at V and 0 bases at J, with 15 bases between the two ends. This CDR3 has 18 residues. Germline loops: CDR1 MGHRA, CDR2 YSYEKL. The CDR3 bases are TGCGCCAGCAGCCAAGATGGCGGCCCGGGCTATAGCAATCAGCCCCAGCATTTT. The encoded protein is CASSQDGGPGYSNQPQHF.

This clonotype was detected a few times. The chain carries TRBV4-1 and TRBJ2-7; perhaps D is TRBD1 or TRBD2 (5 bases each). The V end lost 8 bases, the J end lost 3 bases, and 14 bases lay between the germline ends. The CDR3 has 13 amino acids. Per germline, CDR1 MGHRA and CDR2 YSYEKL. The CDR3 DNA reads TGCGCCAGCCGGGGAGAGGACAACTACGAGCAGTACTTC. The encoded protein is CASRGEDNYEQYF.

The V and J genes are TRBV27 and TRBJ2-7, with D perhaps TRBD1 or TRBD2 (6 bases each). V was clipped by 5 bases and J by 2 bases, with 16 bases between them. The CDR3 sequence is 15 residues long. Germline V gene data show CDR1 as MNHEY and CDR2 as SMNVEV (reference sequence). CDR3 sequence reads: CASSLGGGFTYEQYF. For the CDR3, the DNA is TGTGCCAGCAGTCTGGGGGGCGGGTTTACCTACGAGCAGTACTTC.

This chain uses TRBV27 with TRBJ2-7; the D gene is possibly TRBD1 (6 bases). Germline V gene lookup returns CDR1 MNHEY and CDR2 SMNVEV (reference sequence). Trimming took 6 bases from V and 6 from J, leaving 18 bases between them. This CDR3 has 14 residues. CDR3 region: CASSMTGHLLEQYF. DNA of the CDR3: TGTGCCAGCAGCATGACAGGCCACCTTCTCGAGCAGTACTTC.